The 17 T cell receptor beta chains below come from one sample, sequenced in a study of blood T cell repertoires in COVID-19 (dated by TCRdb to 2020 to 2021). Receptor libraries were prepared by the immunoSEQ multiplex PCR assay. Sourced from immuneACCESS, this table was stored by TCRdb with only in-frame sequences that have V and J called. A share of the clones is absent; for the studies checked, an unresolved V gene accounts for under half, and the remainder has no known explanation. In all, the sample holds just over 300,000 clones, and 85% to 90% of those were seen once. The top ten clonotypes cover approximately 4.1% of the sample. Sample: PBMCs or T cells enriched from blood (not recorded which). Receptors were obtained from a man aged 25-45 years who had recovered from COVID-19.

V and J are TRBV4-1 and TRBJ2-1; the match to TRBD2 covers 13 bases. There are 15 residues in the CDR3. The germline V gene encodes CDR1 MGHRA and CDR2 YSYEKL. Germline trimming cut 6 bases from V and 7 bases from J; bases unmatched to any gene: 6. The CDR3 DNA reads as TGCGCCAGCAGTCACGGGACTAGCGGGAAGAATGAGCAGTTCTTC. It yields the protein CASSHGTSGKNEQFF.

The chain couples TRBV6-5 to TRBJ1-5, with D possibly being TRBD1 (5 bases). Trimming removed 6 bases at V and 6 bases at J, with 15 bases between. From germline, CDR1 is MNHEY and CDR2 SVGAGI. This CDR3 is built from 14 residues. CDR3 loop: CASREQGGGQPQHF. The CDR3 DNA reads as TGTGCCAGCAGGGAGCAGGGTGGCGGTCAGCCCCAGCATTTT.

This rearrangement joins TRBV5-6 to TRBJ2-7; TRBD1 agrees at 9 bases. V shed 2 bases, J shed 5 bases, and the junction held 5 bases outside the gene matches. The germline V gene encodes CDR1 SGHDT and CDR2 YYEEEE. The CDR3 contains 14 residues. CDR3 bases: TGTGCCAGCAGCTTAAGGGGACAGGGCAACGAGCAGTACTTC. Translating it yields CASSLRGQGNEQYF.

This chain uses TRBV11-2 with TRBJ1-2, with D maybe TRBD1 (6 bases). Per the germline V gene, CDR1 is SGHAT and CDR2 is FQNNGV. The V gene lost 5 bases and the J gene lost 1 base, with 14 bases spanning the gap. There are 15 residues in the CDR3. CDR3 in DNA: TGTGCCAGCAGCCCAAGTCAGGGGATTAACTATGGCTACACCTTC. Its translation is CASSPSQGINYGYTF.

J is TRBJ2-2 and V is TRBV19; D is undetermined. The CDR3 contains 15 residues. Trimming took 5 bases from V and 4 from J, leaving 14 bases between them. Looked up from germline, CDR1 is LNHDA and CDR2 is SQIVND (reference sequence). CDR3 loop: CASSLQQPSTGELFF. The CDR3 coding sequence is TGTGCCAGTAGTCTTCAACAACCCAGCACCGGGGAGCTGTTTTTT.

J is TRBJ1-4 and V is TRBV28, with 7 bases aligning to TRBD1. V trimming: 6 bases; J trimming: 3 bases; junction bases outside the gene matches: 4. This CDR3 region has 14 residues. Germline CDR1 and CDR2: MDHEN and SYDVKM. The CDR3 protein is CASRNTGANEKLFF. CDR3 DNA: TGTGCCAGCAGGAATACAGGGGCTAATGAAAAACTGTTTTTT.

This clone was detected a few times. The CDR3 is CASSASGAYNEQFF. The CDR3 region has the DNA TGTGCCAGCAGTGCTTCGGGGGCCTACAATGAGCAGTTCTTC. The chain carries TRBV6-4 and TRBJ2-1, with D tentatively TRBD2 (6 bases). This CDR3 contains 14 residues. Looked up from germline, CDR1 is MRHNA and CDR2 is SNTAGT. V lost 4 bases to trimming and J lost 2 bases, with 9 bases between them.

This clone was seen a single time. This chain links TRBV4-1 with TRBJ2-7; 8 nucleotides line up with TRBD2. Germline V lookup: CDR1 MGHRA, CDR2 YSYEKL. V shed 1 base and J 5 bases; nucleotides not matched to a gene: 10. The CDR3 has 16 residues. The CDR3 reads CASSQVVRGRSHEQYF. CDR3 in DNA: TGCGCCAGCAGCCAAGTAGTACGCGGGAGGTCCCACGAGCAGTACTTC.

The chain employs TRBV5-8 and TRBJ2-3; 8 nucleotides align to TRBD1. The ends lost 4 bases at V and 7 bases at J; junction bases unmatched: 5. The CDR3 is 13 residues long. Germline assignment: CDR1 SGHTS and CDR2 YDEGEE. The CDR3 is CASSRDRGNTQYF. CDR3 coding DNA: TGTGCCAGCAGCCGCGACAGGGGTAATACGCAGTATTTT.

The J gene is TRBJ1-2, the V gene TRBV5-4, with D perhaps TRBD1 (6 bases). This CDR3 is 15 amino acids long. Trimming removed 3 bases at V and 5 bases at J, with 17 bases between. Per germline, CDR1 SGHNT and CDR2 YYREEE (reference sequence). The CDR3 DNA follows: TGTGCCAGCAGCTCGCGCAGGGGAGAGTCTTATGGCTACACCTTC. It specifies CASSSRRGESYGYTF.

The chain has TRBV28 and TRBJ2-1; TRBD2 matches at 10 bases. V trimming: 6 bases; J trimming: 6 bases; junction bases outside the gene matches: 23. This CDR3 contains 20 residues. Germline V gives CDR1 MDHEN, CDR2 SYDVKM. The CDR3 region has the DNA TGTGCCAGCAGAGGTAGCGGGGGGCAGCCCGAGCTTCATCAAAGCAATGAGCAGTTCTTC. This codes for CASRGSGGQPELHQSNEQFF.

V and J are TRBV30 and TRBJ2-5; 12 bases line up with TRBD2. This CDR3 spans 14 amino acids. V lost 1 base and J lost 7; bases outside the gene matches: 4. Germline CDR1 reads GTSNPN; CDR2 reads SVGIG (reference sequence). The CDR3 sequence is CAWSETSGGGTQYF. The CDR3 nucleotides are TGTGCCTGGAGTGAGACTAGCGGGGGCGGGACCCAGTACTTC. The full variable domain, its missing parts supplied by reference TRBV30 and TRBJ2-5, is SQTIHQWPATLVQPVGSPLSLECTVEGTSNPNLYWYRQAAGRGLQLLFYSVGIGQISSEVPQNLSASRPQDRQFILSSKKLLLSDSGFYLCAWSETSGGGTQYFGPGTRLLVL.

The V call is TRBV19, the J call TRBJ1-5; tentative D call: TRBD1 (6 bases). This CDR3 is built from 13 residues. CDR1 is LNHDA and CDR2 is SQIVND in the germline V gene (reference sequence). Deletions cut 5 bases from V and 7 bases from J, with 12 bases between. CDR3 bases: TGTGCCAGTAGTCCACAGGGAAGGCAGCCCCAGCATTTT. The encoded protein is CASSPQGRQPQHF.

The V gene is TRBV27, the J gene TRBJ2-2; D possibly corresponds to TRBD2 (6 bases). Germline CDR1 and CDR2: MNHEY and SMNVEV (reference sequence). V lost 3 bases and J lost 1, with 6 bases in between. The CDR3 contains 14 residues. The CDR3 region is CASSLRENTGELFF. The CDR3 coding sequence is TGTGCCAGCAGTTTGCGGGAGAACACCGGGGAGCTGTTTTTT.

The chain couples TRBV28 to TRBJ2-2; no definite D call. CDR3 length: 16 amino acids. CDR1 MDHEN and CDR2 SYDVKM come from the germline V gene. V dropped 2 bases and J dropped 2 bases, with 12 bases sitting between them. CDR3 amino acids: CASSLLAVRNTGELFF. The CDR3 region has the DNA TGTGCCAGCAGTTTACTGGCAGTTCGAAACACCGGGGAGCTGTTTTTT.

As to this clone: The sample holds other DNA sequences that translate to the same CDR3. The chain couples TRBV2 to TRBJ2-7; TRBD1 matches at 9 bases. Germline CDR1 is SNHLY and CDR2 is FYNNEI. J was trimmed by 1 base and V by 4 bases; bases with no gene match: 2. The CDR3 is made up of 14 amino acids. This chain's CDR3 is CASSVGQGSYEQYF. The CDR3 DNA is TGTGCCAGCAGTGTTGGACAGGGGTCCTACGAGCAGTACTTC.

V gene TRBV10-3 combines with J gene TRBJ2-5, with 7 bases aligning to TRBD1. This CDR3 region has 13 residues. V gave up 4 bases and J gave up 5 bases; unmatched junction bases: 4. In germline, CDR1 is ENHRY, CDR2 SYGVKD. In DNA, the CDR3 is TGTGCCATCAGTGGGGACAGTGAGGAGACCCAGTACTTC. Translating gives CAISGDSEETQYF.